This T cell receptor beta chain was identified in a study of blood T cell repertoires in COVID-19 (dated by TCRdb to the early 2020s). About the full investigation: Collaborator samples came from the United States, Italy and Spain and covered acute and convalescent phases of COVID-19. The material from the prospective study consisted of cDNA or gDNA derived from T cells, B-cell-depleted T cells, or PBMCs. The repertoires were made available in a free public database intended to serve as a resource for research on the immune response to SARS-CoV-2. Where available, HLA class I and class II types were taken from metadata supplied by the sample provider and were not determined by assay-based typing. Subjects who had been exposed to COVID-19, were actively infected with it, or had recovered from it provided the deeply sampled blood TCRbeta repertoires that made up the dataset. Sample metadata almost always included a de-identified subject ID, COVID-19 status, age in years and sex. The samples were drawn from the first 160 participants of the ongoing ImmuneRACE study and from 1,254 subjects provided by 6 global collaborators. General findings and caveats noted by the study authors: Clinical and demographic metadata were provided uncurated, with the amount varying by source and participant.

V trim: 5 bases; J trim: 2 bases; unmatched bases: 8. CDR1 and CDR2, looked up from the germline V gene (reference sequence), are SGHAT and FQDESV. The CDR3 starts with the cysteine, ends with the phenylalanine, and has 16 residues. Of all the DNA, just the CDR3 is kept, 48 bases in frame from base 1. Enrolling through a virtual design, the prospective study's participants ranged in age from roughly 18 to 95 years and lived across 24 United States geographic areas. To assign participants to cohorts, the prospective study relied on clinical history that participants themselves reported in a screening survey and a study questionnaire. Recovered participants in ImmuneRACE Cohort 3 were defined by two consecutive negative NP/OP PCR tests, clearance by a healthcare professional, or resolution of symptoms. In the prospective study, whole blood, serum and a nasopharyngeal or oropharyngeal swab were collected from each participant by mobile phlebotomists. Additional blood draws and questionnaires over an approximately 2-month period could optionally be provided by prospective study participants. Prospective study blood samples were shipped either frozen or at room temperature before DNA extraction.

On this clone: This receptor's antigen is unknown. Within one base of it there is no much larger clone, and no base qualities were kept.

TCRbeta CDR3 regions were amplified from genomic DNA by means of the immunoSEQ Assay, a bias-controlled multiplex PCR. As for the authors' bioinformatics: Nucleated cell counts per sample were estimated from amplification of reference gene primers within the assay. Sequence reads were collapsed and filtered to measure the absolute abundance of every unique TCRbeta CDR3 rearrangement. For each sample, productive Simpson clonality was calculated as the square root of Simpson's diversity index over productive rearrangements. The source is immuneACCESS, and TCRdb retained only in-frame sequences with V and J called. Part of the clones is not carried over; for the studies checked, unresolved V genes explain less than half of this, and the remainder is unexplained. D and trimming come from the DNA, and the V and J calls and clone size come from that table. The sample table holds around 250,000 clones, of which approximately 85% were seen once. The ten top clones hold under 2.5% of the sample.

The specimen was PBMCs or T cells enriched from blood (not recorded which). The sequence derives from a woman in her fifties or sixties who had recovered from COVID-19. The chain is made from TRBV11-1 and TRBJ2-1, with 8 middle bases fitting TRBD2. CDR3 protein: CASSRSGIVPYNEQFF. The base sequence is TGTGCCAGCAGCCGTAGCGGGATAGTCCCCTACAATGAGCAGTTCTTC. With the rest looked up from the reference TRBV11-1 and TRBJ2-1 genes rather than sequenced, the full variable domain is EAEVAQSPRYKITEKSQAVAFWCDPISGHATLYWYRQILGQGPELLVQFQDESVVDDSQLPKDRFSAERLKGVDSTLKIQPAELGDSAMYLCASSRSGIVPYNEQFFGPGTRLTVL.